The sequence of this T cell receptor beta chain was determined in a study of CD8+ T cells in alopecia areata. Germline assignment: CDR1 GTSNPN and CDR2 SVGIG (reference sequence). This CDR3 region has 13 residues. As the sequencing template, cDNA was produced by extracting RNA and reverse transcribing it. Generated by immunoSEQ multiplex PCR, the TCRdb table keeps only in-frame clones and is missing some. The table includes 150,000 to 200,000 clones, roughly 60% detected once. Documented treatment: oral pan-JAK inhibitor, 5-10 mg twice daily. This receptor was identified in a human donor with alopecia areata. The V and J genes are TRBV30 and TRBJ1-1; D call uncertain. The specimen was CD4+ T cells sorted from blood, collected at week 24, from a patient treated with tofacitinib. CDR3 protein: CVNSWDGSTEAFF. The CDR3 nucleotides are TGTGTCAACAGCTGGGATGGAAGCACTGAAGCTTTCTTT.